Presented here are 19 T cell receptor beta chains from one specimen sequenced in a study of identical twins. In TCRdb, the 5' RACE reads were re-called with MiXCR into one record per CDR3 protein. The table includes 500,000 or so distinct CDR3 sequences, approximately 15% detected once. A further study also used this sample, focusing on yellow fever vaccine responses in identical twins.

The sequenced sample consisted of CD4+ T cells sorted from blood. The receptors shown here come from a woman aged 18-35 years in good health.

This clonotype was recorded a few times. V usage is TRBV3-1 and J usage is TRBJ2-3; unclear D gene. The ends were cut back, 3 bases at V and 6 bases at J, with 4 bases in the middle. The CDR3 extends over 11 amino acids. The germline CDR1 and CDR2 sequences are LGHDT and YNNKEL (reference sequence). The DNA of the CDR3 is TGTGCCAGCAGCCATCTGGATACGCAGTATTTT. Translating it yields CASSHLDTQYF.

The chain carries TRBV15 and TRBJ2-5; tentatively, D is TRBD1 or TRBD2 (5 bases each). V gave up 3 bases and J gave up 7 bases, with 18 bases separating them. This CDR3 comprises 15 residues. Germline CDR1 reads LNHNV; CDR2 reads YYDKDF (reference sequence). The CDR3 DNA reads as TGTGCCACCAGCAGCGTCGGGACCGGAGGATGGACCCAGTACTTC. Residues: CATSSVGTGGWTQYF.

This clonotype was counted many times. The chain uses TRBV28 and TRBJ2-7, with D perhaps TRBD1 (6 bases). V lost 4 bases and J lost 2, with 15 bases in between. The CDR3 has 15 amino acids. Germline CDR1 reads MDHEN; CDR2 reads SYDVKM. Here the CDR3 reads CASSSRRTATYEQYF. DNA of the CDR3: TGTGCCAGCAGTTCCCGTCGGACAGCTACCTACGAGCAGTACTTC.

J is TRBJ2-3 and V is TRBV25-1, with D possibly called TRBD1 or TRBD2 (5 bases each). The germline gives CDR1 MGHDK, CDR2 SYGVNS. The CDR3 spans 13 residues. V was pared by 8 bases and J by 2 bases, with 11 bases between. The CDR3 DNA follows: TGTGCCAGCGGAGCGGACAACACAGATACGCAGTATTTT. Its translation: CASGADNTDTQYF. The full variable domain, in which reference TRBV25-1 and TRBJ2-3 provide the parts outside the CDR3, is EADIYQTPRYLVIGTGKKITLECSQTMGHDKMYWYQQDPGMELHLIHYSYGVNSTEKGDLSSESTVSRIRTEHFPLTLESARPSHTSQYLCASGADNTDTQYFGPGTRLTVL.

This clonotype showed up just a few times. This rearrangement joins TRBV15 to TRBJ1-2; D is undetermined. Trimming took 6 bases from V and 0 from J, leaving 14 bases between them. The CDR3 runs to 15 residues. CDR1 is LNHNV and CDR2 is YYDKDF in the germline V gene (reference sequence). The DNA for the CDR3 is TGTGCCACCAGTCTAGGTCGGGAAACTAACTATGGCTACACCTTC. Its protein product is CATSLGRETNYGYTF.

The J gene is TRBJ2-7, the V gene TRBV7-9, with 8 positions matching TRBD2. CDR3 length: 12 amino acids. V trimming: 5 bases; J trimming: 6 bases; junction bases outside the gene matches: 3. Germline V gene sequence: CDR1 SEHNR, CDR2 FQNEAQ (reference sequence). This CDR3 reads CASSVGLVEQYF. In nucleotides, the CDR3 is TGTGCCAGCAGCGTGGGACTAGTCGAGCAGTACTTC. The full variable domain, with the rest looked up from reference TRBV7-9 and TRBJ2-7, is DTGVSQNPRHKITKRGQNVTFRCDPISEHNRLYWYRQTLGQGPEFLTYFQNEAQLEKSRLLSDRFSAERPKGSFSTLEIQRTEQGDSAMYLCASSVGLVEQYFGPGTRLTVT.

This sequence joins TRBV4-2 and TRBJ2-7, with TRBD2 as a possible D gene (5 bases). The germline CDR1 and CDR2 sequences are LGHNA and YNFKEQ. The length of the CDR3 is 13 residues. V lost 6 bases, J lost 3 bases, and 12 bases lay in between. As DNA, the CDR3 is TGTGCCAGCAGTCCAGCGGAGCTCTACGAGCAGTACTTC. It translates to CASSPAELYEQYF.

This clonotype has only a few counts. The chain couples TRBV30 to TRBJ2-7; TRBD2 matches 7 bases. After removal of 0 bases from V and 4 bases from J, the junction contained 12 bases not matched to a gene. CDR1 GTSNPN and CDR2 SVGIG come from the germline V gene (reference sequence). There are 16 residues in the CDR3. The CDR3 DNA sequence: TGTGCCTGGAGTGTAAAGGGGAGGGGCAGTGAGTACGAGCAGTACTTC. As protein: CAWSVKGRGSEYEQYF.

This clonotype appeared many times. The rearrangement links TRBV20-1 to TRBJ2-3, with unresolved D. V gave up 6 bases and J gave up 0 bases, with 10 bases separating them. The CDR3 contains 13 residues. Germline V gives CDR1 DFQATT, CDR2 SNEGSKA (reference sequence). The CDR3 sequence: CSAKTDSTDTQYF. CDR3 nucleotides: TGCAGTGCAAAGACCGACAGCACAGATACGCAGTATTTT.

There are a few counts of this clonotype. The chain joins TRBV5-1 to TRBJ2-3; no firm D call. Germline V gene sequence: CDR1 SGHRS, CDR2 YFSETQ. The CDR3 runs 13 residues. Trimming removed 0 bases at V and 6 bases at J, with 8 bases between. CDR3 protein: CASSLEGYDTQYF. Here the CDR3 DNA reads TGCGCCAGCAGCTTGGAAGGGTACGATACGCAGTATTTT.

This rearrangement joins TRBV7-2 to TRBJ2-1; D call uncertain. The CDR3 contains 13 residues. CDR1 and CDR2 from the germline V gene are SGHTA and FQGNSA. V lost 2 bases and J 7 bases, leaving 9 bases between the germline ends. The CDR3 DNA reads TGTGCCAGCAGCTTATCTTTTAATAATGAGCAGTTCTTC. It encodes CASSLSFNNEQFF.

The chain uses TRBV7-9 and TRBJ2-6; D is perhaps TRBD1 (6 bases). V lost 6 bases to trimming and J lost 2 bases, with 11 bases between them. This CDR3 contains 15 residues. CDR1 is SEHNR and CDR2 is FQNEAQ in the germline V gene (reference sequence). In DNA, the CDR3 is TGTGCCAGCAGATTCACAGGGACTGGGGCCAACGTCCTGACTTTC. It encodes CASRFTGTGANVLTF.

This clonotype was seen more than once but under ten times. The CDR3 sequence is CASSRRTSGAYEQYF. The DNA for the CDR3 is TGTGCCAGCAGCCGTCGGACTAGCGGGGCCTACGAGCAGTACTTC. The chain recombines TRBV6-1 with TRBJ2-7; 12 bases match TRBD2. V dropped 6 bases and J dropped 2; count of bases not matched to a gene: 5. CDR3 length: 15 amino acids. The germline V gene encodes CDR1 MNHNS and CDR2 SASEGT.

V usage is TRBV3-1 and J usage is TRBJ2-7; 9 bases match TRBD2. V was pared by 2 bases and J by 7 bases, with 6 bases of the junction left unmatched. Germline V gene lookup returns CDR1 LGHDT and CDR2 YNNKEL (reference sequence). This CDR3 has 14 amino acids. CDR3 protein: CASSQLAGGQEQYF. The CDR3 nucleotides read TGTGCCAGCAGCCAACTCGCGGGGGGGCAAGAGCAGTACTTC.

V and J are TRBV11-3 and TRBJ2-3; possible D gene TRBD2, 6 bases. Trimming stripped 1 base from V and 0 bases from J, with 11 bases between. Per the germline V gene, CDR1 is SGHNT and CDR2 is YENEEA. The CDR3 extends over 16 amino acids. CDR3 nucleotides: TGTGCCAGCAGCTTAGGCGGAGGGTCTAGCACAGATACGCAGTATTTT. As protein: CASSLGGGSSTDTQYF. Using reference TRBV11-3 and TRBJ2-3 for the parts outside the CDR3, the full variable domain is EAGVVQSPRYKIIEKKQPVAFWCNPISGHNTLYWYLQNLGQGPELLIRYENEEAVDDSQLPKDRFSAERLKGVDSTLKIQPAELGDSAVYLCASSLGGGSSTDTQYFGPGTRLTVL.

The rearrangement links TRBV20-1 to TRBJ2-2; 9 nucleotides match TRBD1. J was trimmed by 7 bases and V by 7 bases; bases with no gene match: 7. Germline V gives CDR1 DFQATT, CDR2 SNEGSKA (reference sequence). The CDR3 is 13 residues long. The CDR3 DNA follows: TGCAGTGGCGGACAGGGGAGGGGCGGGGAGCTGTTTTTT. Translated, it gives CSGGQGRGGELFF.

This clonotype has just a few counts. This chain joins TRBV5-1 and TRBJ1-5; a weak D match, TRBD1 (6 bases). From germline, CDR1 is SGHRS and CDR2 YFSETQ. The CDR3 length is 17 residues. V lost 0 bases and J 0 bases, leaving 13 bases between the germline ends. This CDR3 is CASSLGQAGVSNQPQHF. CDR3 sequence (DNA): TGCGCCAGCAGCTTGGGACAGGCGGGGGTTAGCAATCAGCCCCAGCATTTT.

V usage is TRBV6-2 or TRBV6-3 and J usage is TRBJ2-2; no definite D call. V was shortened by 10 bases and J by 5 bases, with 11 bases between the two germline ends. Germline V gene sequence: CDR1 MNHEY, CDR2 SVGEGT. The CDR3 is 12 amino acids. The CDR3 region has the DNA TGTGCCATCCAACAGAGGACCGGGGAGCTGTTTTTT. Amino acid sequence: CAIQQRTGELFF.

This clonotype has just a few counts. A much larger clonotype is one base distant, so this may be a read error. The chain links TRBV7-2 to TRBJ2-7; 7 bases are shared with TRBD2. There are 14 residues in the CDR3. Germline lookup yields CDR1 SGHTA and CDR2 FQGNSA. The CDR3: CASSLQHLGGERYF. The CDR3 bases are TGTGCCAGCAGCTTACAGCATCTGGGGGGGGAGCGGTACTTC.